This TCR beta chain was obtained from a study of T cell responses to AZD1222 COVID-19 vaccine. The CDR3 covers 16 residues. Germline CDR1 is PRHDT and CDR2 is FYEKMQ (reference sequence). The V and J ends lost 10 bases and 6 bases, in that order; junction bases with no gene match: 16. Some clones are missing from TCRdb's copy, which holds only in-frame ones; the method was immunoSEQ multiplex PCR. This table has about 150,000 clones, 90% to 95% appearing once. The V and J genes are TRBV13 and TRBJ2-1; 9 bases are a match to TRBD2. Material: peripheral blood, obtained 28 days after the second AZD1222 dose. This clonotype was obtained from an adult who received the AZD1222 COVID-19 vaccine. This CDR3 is CATRKRRLADSNEQFF. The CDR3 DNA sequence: TGTGCCACCCGTAAGAGGCGACTAGCGGACTCCAATGAGCAGTTCTTC.